The 2 T cell receptor beta chains given below trace back to one sample, sequenced in a study of blood T cell repertoires in COVID-19. Assay: immunoSEQ multiplex PCR; the TCRdb copy retains only in-frame clones and omits some. The table has a few hundred thousand clones, about nine tenths seen once. The sample taken for sequencing was peripheral blood. These receptors were taken from a young man with active or convalescent COVID-19.

V usage is TRBV5-1 and J usage is TRBJ2-3, with 7 nucleotides matching TRBD2. CDR1 SGHRS and CDR2 YFSETQ come from the germline V gene. This CDR3 contains 16 residues. V was pared by 0 bases and J by 2 bases, with 6 bases of the junction left unmatched. CDR3 amino acids: CASSLGGRGDTDTQYF. The CDR3, as DNA: TGCGCCAGCAGCTTGGGTGGTCGGGGGGACACAGATACGCAGTATTTT.

The CDR3 protein is CASSVPQGVGANVLTF. For the CDR3, the DNA is TGTGCCAGCAGCGTACCACAGGGGGTCGGGGCCAACGTCCTGACTTTC. The V and J genes are TRBV9 and TRBJ2-6; 8 positions match TRBD1. The V gene's germline CDR1 is SGDLS and CDR2 YYNGEE. Trimming at V came to 1 base and at J to 4 bases, leaving 4 bases not matched to a gene. The CDR3 length is 16 residues.